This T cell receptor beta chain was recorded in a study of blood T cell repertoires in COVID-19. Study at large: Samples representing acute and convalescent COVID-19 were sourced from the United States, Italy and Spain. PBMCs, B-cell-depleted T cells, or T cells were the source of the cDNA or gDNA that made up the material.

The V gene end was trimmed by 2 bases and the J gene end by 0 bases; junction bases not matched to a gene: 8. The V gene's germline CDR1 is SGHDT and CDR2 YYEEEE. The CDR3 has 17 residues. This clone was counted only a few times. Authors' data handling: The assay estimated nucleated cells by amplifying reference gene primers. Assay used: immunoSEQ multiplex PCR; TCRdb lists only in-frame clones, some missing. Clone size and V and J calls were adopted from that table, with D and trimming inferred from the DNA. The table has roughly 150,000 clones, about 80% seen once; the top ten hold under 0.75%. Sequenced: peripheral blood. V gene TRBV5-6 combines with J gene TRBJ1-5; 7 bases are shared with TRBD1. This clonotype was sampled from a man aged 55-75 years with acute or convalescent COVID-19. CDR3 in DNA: TGTGCCAGCAGCTTTGGTCCGGGACAGCCTAGCAATCAGCCCCAGCATTTT. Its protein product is CASSFGPGQPSNQPQHF.